This TCR beta chain originates from a study of blood T cell repertoires in COVID-19. For the study at large: PBMCs, B-cell-depleted T cells, or T cells provided the cDNA or gDNA that made up the material.

Here immunoSEQ multiplex PCR was the method, and the copy in TCRdb shows in-frame clones only, minus some. Of 210,000 or so clones in the sample, around 85% are singletons; the top ten hold less than 15%. The count of this clone is one. The receptor comes from a man aged 50 to 60 who had recovered from COVID-19. Material: peripheral blood.

For the CDR3, the DNA is TGTGCCTGGAGGGCTACCGGGACTAGCGGGAGTGGGTATAATGAGCAGTTCTTC. It translates to CAWRATGTSGSGYNEQFF. The chain joins TRBV30 to TRBJ2-1; 14 nucleotides agree with TRBD2. J gave up 7 bases and V 3 bases, and 14 bases lay outside the gene matches. In germline, CDR1 is GTSNPN, CDR2 SVGIG (reference sequence). This CDR3 is built from 18 residues.